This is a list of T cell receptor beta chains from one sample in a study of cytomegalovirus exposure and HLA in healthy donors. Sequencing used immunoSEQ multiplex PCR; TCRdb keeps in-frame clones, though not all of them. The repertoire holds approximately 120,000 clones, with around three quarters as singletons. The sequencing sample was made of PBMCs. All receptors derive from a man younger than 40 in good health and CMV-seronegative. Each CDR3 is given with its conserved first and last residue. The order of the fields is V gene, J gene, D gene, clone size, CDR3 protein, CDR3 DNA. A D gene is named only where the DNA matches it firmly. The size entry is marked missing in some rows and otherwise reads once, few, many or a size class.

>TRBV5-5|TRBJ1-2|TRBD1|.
CASSLAGTGATYGYTF
TGTGCCAGCAGCTTGGCCGGGACAGGGGCCACTTATGGCTACACCTTC
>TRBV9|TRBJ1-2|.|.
CASSPGRGAGDGYTF
TGTGCCAGCAGCCCCGGGAGGGGGGCAGGGGATGGCTACACCTTC
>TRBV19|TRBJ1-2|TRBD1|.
CASSIGDRDYGYTF
TGTGCCAGTAGTATAGGCGACAGGGACTATGGCTACACCTTC
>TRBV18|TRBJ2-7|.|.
CASSPKERHEQYF
TGTGCCAGCTCACCTAAGGAGAGACACGAGCAGTACTTC
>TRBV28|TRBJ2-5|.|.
CASSLMGSFRSETQYF
TGTGCCAGCAGTTTAATGGGCAGCTTCAGGTCGGAGACCCAGTACTTC
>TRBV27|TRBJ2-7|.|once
CASSSLQSAYEQYF
TGTGCCAGCAGTTCGCTTCAATCGGCCTACGAGCAGTACTTC
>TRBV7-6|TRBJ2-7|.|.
CASSLGADEQYF
TGTGCCAGCAGCTTAGGGGCAGACGAGCAGTACTTC
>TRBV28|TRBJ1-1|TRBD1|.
CASIPFNRGPEAFF
TGTGCCAGCATTCCATTTAACAGGGGCCCTGAAGCTTTCTTT
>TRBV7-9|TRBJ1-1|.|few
CASSLKGGGPETKAFF
TGTGCCAGCAGCTTAAAGGGCGGGGGGCCGGAGACTAAAGCTTTCTTT
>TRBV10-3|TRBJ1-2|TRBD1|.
CAISDQTGQDYGYTF
TGTGCCATCAGTGACCAGACAGGGCAGGACTATGGCTACACCTTC
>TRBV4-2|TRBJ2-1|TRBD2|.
CASSLSGSYNEQFF
TGTGCCAGCAGCCTTAGCGGGAGCTACAATGAGCAGTTCTTC
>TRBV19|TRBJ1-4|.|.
CASSMWLNEKLFF
TGTGCCAGTAGTATGTGGCTTAATGAAAAACTGTTTTTT
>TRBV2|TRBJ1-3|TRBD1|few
CASSGQAGNTIYF
TGTGCCAGCAGCGGACAGGCGGGAAACACCATATATTTT
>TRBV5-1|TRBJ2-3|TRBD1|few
CASSLLGQVTDTQYF
TGCGCCAGCAGCTTGTTGGGACAGGTCACAGATACGCAGTATTTT
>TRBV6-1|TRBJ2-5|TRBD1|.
CASSDGTGSTEQYF
TGTGCCAGCAGTGATGGGACAGGGTCGACTGAGCAGTACTTC
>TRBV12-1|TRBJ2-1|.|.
CASSCGLAEITYNEQFF
TGTGCCAGCAGCTGTGGACTAGCGGAGATTACCTACAATGAGCAGTTCTTC